This T cell receptor (beta chain) was documented in a study of shared clonotypes between healthy human individuals. The overall study: Donors consisted of two women and three men between 18 and 49.

Broader study findings: Naive subsets usually exceeded memory subsets in estimated richness. Sorted-subset sequencing was shown by rarefaction to be incomplete despite large depth.

The CDR3 runs 15 residues. CDR1 is SGHVS, CDR2 FQNEAQ, per germline. V was shortened by 7 bases and J by 4 bases, with 16 bases between the two germline ends. Only in-frame clones appear in the TCRdb table, and some are missing; sequencing was by immunoSEQ multiplex PCR. The repertoire holds millions of clones, with 95% as singletons. With respect to this clone: Its antigen is not identified.

The TCR originated in a man between 18 and 35 years old in good health. Sequenced input: naive CD4+ T cells sorted from blood. Regarding subset: CD45RA+ positively selected. V and J are TRBV7-8 and TRBJ2-2, with D perhaps matching TRBD2 (6 bases). CDR3 in amino acids: CASTPAGTPTGELFF. CDR3 in DNA: TGTGCCAGCACCCCCGCGGGGACCCCCACCGGGGAGCTGTTTTTT. The full variable domain, rest sourced from reference TRBV7-8 and TRBJ2-2, is GAGVSQSPRYKVAKRGQDVALRCDPISGHVSLFWYQQALGQGPEFLTYFQNEAQLDKSGLPSDRFFAERPEGSVSTLKIQRTQQEDSAVYLCASTPAGTPTGELFFGEGSRLTVL.